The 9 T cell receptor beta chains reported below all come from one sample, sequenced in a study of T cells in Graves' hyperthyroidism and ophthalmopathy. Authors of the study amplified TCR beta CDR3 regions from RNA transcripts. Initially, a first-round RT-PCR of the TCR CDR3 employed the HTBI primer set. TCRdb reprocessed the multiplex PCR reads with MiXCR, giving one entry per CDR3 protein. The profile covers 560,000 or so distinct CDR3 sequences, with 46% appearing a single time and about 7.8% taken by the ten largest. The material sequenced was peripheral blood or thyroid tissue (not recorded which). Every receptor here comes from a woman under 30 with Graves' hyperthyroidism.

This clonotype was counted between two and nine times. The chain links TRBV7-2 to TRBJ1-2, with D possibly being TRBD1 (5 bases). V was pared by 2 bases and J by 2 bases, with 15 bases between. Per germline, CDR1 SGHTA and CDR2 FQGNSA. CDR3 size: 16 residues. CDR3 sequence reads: CASSLFPGQRNYGYTF. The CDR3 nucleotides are TGTGCCAGCAGCTTATTTCCCGGACAAAGGAACTATGGCTACACCTTC.

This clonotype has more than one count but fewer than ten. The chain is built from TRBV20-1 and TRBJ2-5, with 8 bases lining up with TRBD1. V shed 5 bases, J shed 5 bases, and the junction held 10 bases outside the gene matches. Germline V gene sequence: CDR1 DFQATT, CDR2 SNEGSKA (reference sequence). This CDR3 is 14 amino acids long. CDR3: CSAASQGAGETQYF. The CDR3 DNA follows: TGCAGTGCTGCGAGCCAGGGGGCGGGGGAGACCCAGTACTTC.

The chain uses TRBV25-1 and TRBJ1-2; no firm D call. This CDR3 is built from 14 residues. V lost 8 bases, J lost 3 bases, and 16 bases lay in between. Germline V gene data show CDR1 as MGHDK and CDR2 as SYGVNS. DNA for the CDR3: TGTGCCAGCTCACCAAATGGAGCCGACTATGGCTACACCTTC. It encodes CASSPNGADYGYTF.

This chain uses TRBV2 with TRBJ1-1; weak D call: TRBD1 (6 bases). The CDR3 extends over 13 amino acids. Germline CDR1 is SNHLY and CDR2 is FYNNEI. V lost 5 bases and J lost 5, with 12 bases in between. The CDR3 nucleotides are TGTGCCAGCAGTCAGGGGCCGGGAACTGAAGCTTTCTTT. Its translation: CASSQGPGTEAFF.

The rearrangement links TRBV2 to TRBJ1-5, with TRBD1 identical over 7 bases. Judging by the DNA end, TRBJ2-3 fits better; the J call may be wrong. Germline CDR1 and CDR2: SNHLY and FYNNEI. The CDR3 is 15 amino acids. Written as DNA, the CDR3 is TGTGCCAGCAGTGAAGTACAGGGGCTTGCAGATACGCAGTATTTT. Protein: CASSEVQGLADTQYF.

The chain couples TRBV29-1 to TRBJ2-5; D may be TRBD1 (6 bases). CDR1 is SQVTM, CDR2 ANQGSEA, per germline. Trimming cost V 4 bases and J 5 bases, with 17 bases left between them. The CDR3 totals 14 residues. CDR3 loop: CSVAGAGDGETQYF. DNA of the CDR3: TGCAGCGTTGCAGGTGCAGGGGATGGGGAGACCCAGTACTTC.

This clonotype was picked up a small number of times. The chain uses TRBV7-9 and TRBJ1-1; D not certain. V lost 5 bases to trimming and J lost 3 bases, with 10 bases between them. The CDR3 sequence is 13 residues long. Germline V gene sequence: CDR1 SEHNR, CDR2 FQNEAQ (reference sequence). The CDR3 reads CASSREVDTEAFF. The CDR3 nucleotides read TGTGCCAGCAGCAGGGAGGTGGACACTGAAGCTTTCTTT. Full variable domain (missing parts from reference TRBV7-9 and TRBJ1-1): DTGVSQNPRHKITKRGQNVTFRCDPISEHNRLYWYRQTLGQGPEFLTYFQNEAQLEKSRLLSDRFSAERPKGSFSTLEIQRTEQGDSAMYLCASSREVDTEAFFGQGTRLTVV.

For the CDR3, the DNA is TGTGCCAGCAGTCCCACGGGGGTGGTC. This translates into CASSPTGVV. This chain links TRBV2 with TRBJ2-7; a possible D gene is TRBD2 (6 bases). The CDR3 contains 9 residues. Germline CDR1 is SNHLY and CDR2 is FYNNEI.

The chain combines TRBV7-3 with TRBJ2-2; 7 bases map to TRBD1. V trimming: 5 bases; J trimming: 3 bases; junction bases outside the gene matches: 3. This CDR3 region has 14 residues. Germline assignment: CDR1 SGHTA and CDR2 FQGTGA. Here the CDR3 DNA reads TGTGCCAGCAGCCCCACAGGGGACACCGGGGAGCTGTTTTTT. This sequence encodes CASSPTGDTGELFF.